The clone carrying this T cell receptor (beta chain) was detected a few times. What it binds is unknown. The data were obtained in a study of T cell repertoires in cytomegalovirus infection. Study in general: Selected CMV epitopes included recently identified HLA-C-restricted ones as well as well-studied HLA-B-restricted ones. Study-wide results and limits: The cumulative frequency of public TCR beta families identified carriers of CMV plus the relevant HLA.

TCRdb re-called the reads with MiXCR, one entry per CDR3 protein. The sample consists of nearly 700,000 distinct CDR3 sequences, roughly 30% of them appearing once. Source: cultured PBMCs, taken from culture after CMV antigen stimulation. This sequence was found in a human donor in good health (CMV status not recorded). Some clones in this sample may be carry-over from other donors' samples.

CDR3 DNA sequence: TGTGCCAGCAGCCGATACGGGACACCAGATAATTCACCCCTCCACTTT. Protein product: CASSRYGTPDNSPLHF. The chain links TRBV7-6 to TRBJ1-6; a possible D gene is TRBD1 (6 bases). CDR3 length equals 16 residues. Deletions cut 5 bases from V and 5 bases from J, with 16 bases between. Germline V gene sequence: CDR1 SGHVS, CDR2 FNYEAQ.